The rows below give T cell receptor beta chains drawn from one sample of a study of vaccination effects on CD4 cells after COVID-19. Sequenced by immunoSEQ multiplex PCR; TCRdb stores in-frame clones only, minus some. The profile shows tens of thousands of clones, about two thirds of them singletons. Their target antigens are unknown. The source was CD4+ T cells from PBMCs cultured with SARS-CoV-2 spike peptides, collected before COVID-19 vaccination. All receptors come from a human donor who received a COVID-19 vaccine. Each CDR3 is given with its conserved first and last residue. The D gene is left open where the match is weak. Clone size is not always given. Where it is, it says once, few, many or a class for expanded clones.

>TRBV30|.|.|TRBJ1-1
TGTGCCTGGGGGAGACAGGTCCACACTGAAGCTTTCTTT
CAWGRQVHTEAFF
>TRBV14|.|.|TRBJ2-7
TGTGCCAGCAGCCGTGGAATACTCAGGGGTGGCTCCTACGAGCAGTACTTC
CASSRGILRGGSYEQYF
>TRBV4-1|.|.|TRBJ1-1
TGCGCCAGCAGAAATTCTTTATACAGGGTAGTGCGAGGGACTGAAGCTTTCTTT
CASRNSLYRVVRGTEAFF
>TRBV27|.|.|TRBJ2-1
TGTGCCAGCAGTAGGGCAGGTCAATACAATGAGCAGTTCTTC
CASSRAGQYNEQFF
>TRBV5-6|.|TRBD1|TRBJ2-5
TGTGCCAGCAGCTACCTGGGACAGTCAGAGACCCAGTACTTC
CASSYLGQSETQYF
>TRBV15|few|TRBD2|TRBJ2-7
TGTGCCACCAGCAGAGATAGGACTAGCGGGGACTACGAGCAGTACTTC
CATSRDRTSGDYEQYF
>TRBV27|few|.|TRBJ2-7
TGTGCCAGCAGTACCTTCCGGGACACTATCTACGAGCAGTACTTC
CASSTFRDTIYEQYF
>TRBV3-1/TRBV3-2|.|.|TRBJ1-1
TGTGCCAGCAGCCCGTCGGCGGGCCGGGGCACTGAAGCTTTCTTT
CASSPSAGRGTEAFF
>TRBV21-1|.|.|TRBJ1-1
TGTGCCAGCAGCAAAGAGGGCATCGGGGAGATCAACACTGAAGCTTTCTTT
CASSKEGIGEINTEAFF
>TRBV18|.|.|TRBJ2-7
TGTGCCAGCTCACCCATGGACGCGACCTACGAGCAGTACTTC
CASSPMDATYEQYF
>TRBV19|few|.|TRBJ1-6
TGTGCCAGTAGTACCGAGAGCTCCTATAATTCACCCCTCCACTTT
CASSTESSYNSPLHF
>TRBV10-3|.|.|TRBJ1-6
TGTGCCATCAGGGGGGTTGGGGGGCGCGACTCACCCCTCCACTTT
CAIRGVGGRDSPLHF
>TRBV9|.|.|TRBJ2-3
TGTGCCAGCAGGGGCCCCTTGCGGGATACGCAGTATTTT
CASRGPLRDTQYF
>TRBV9|.|.|TRBJ2-3
TGTGCCAGCAGCGGGGTTACAGATACGCAGTATTTT
CASSGVTDTQYF
>TRBV27|.|.|TRBJ1-6
TGTGCCAGCAAGTTCCGAGGCAGCTCCTATAATTCACCCCTCCACTTT
CASKFRGSSYNSPLHF
>TRBV10-2|.|TRBD1|TRBJ1-2
TGCGCCAGCAGTGGCGGGATTGGGACAGGGGGCTACACCTTC
CASSGGIGTGGYTF
>TRBV25-1|few|.|TRBJ2-2
TGTGCCAGCAGTGAAGAAGGGTCGAACACCGGGGAGCTGTTTTTT
CASSEEGSNTGELFF
>TRBV2|.|.|TRBJ1-5
TGTGCCAGCGGGAGGGATGGTCAGCCCCAGCATTTT
CASGRDGQPQHF
>TRBV19|few|TRBD2|TRBJ2-1
TGTGCCAGTAGAACAAGGGGGACTAGCGGGAGGGGTGAGCAGTTCTTC
CASRTRGTSGRGEQFF
>TRBV12-3/TRBV12-4|.|.|TRBJ2-1
TGTGCCAGCAGCTTAACCTACAATGAGCAGTTCTTC
CASSLTYNEQFF
>TRBV2|.|TRBD1|TRBJ2-7
TGTGCCAGCAGCCGGGACAGGAGGGAAGAGCAGTACTTC
CASSRDRREEQYF
>TRBV27|.|TRBD1|TRBJ2-7
TGTGCCAGCAGTTTAGGTGGGACAGGGGGTTACGAGCAGTACTTC
CASSLGGTGGYEQYF
>TRBV6-4|.|.|TRBJ2-7
TGTGCCAGGGCAGTGGGACTCTCCTACGAGCAGTACTTC
CARAVGLSYEQYF
>TRBV6-5|few|.|TRBJ2-1
TGTGCCAGCAGACGTGGACTGACTCCGGGCCATGAGCAGTTCTTC
CASRRGLTPGHEQFF
>TRBV30|few|TRBD1|TRBJ1-2
TGTGCCTGGATGGACAGGACCTATGGCTACACCTTC
CAWMDRTYGYTF
>TRBV20-1|once|TRBD1|TRBJ1-1
TGCAGTGCTAGTTATCCCCAGGGGGGAAGGACTGAAGCTTTCTTT
CSASYPQGGRTEAFF